The 14 T cell receptor beta chains presented below share a single source sample, sequenced in a study of immune heterogeneity within non-small cell lung tumors. Bulk tumor genomic DNA was the template, and each sample received 600 ng. Biopsies that were spaced far apart were taken, several per primary tumor, during surgery. Newly diagnosed with untreated non-small cell lung cancer, the patients underwent curative surgery. A multiplex PCR containing 32 V primers and 13 J primers was used to amplify TCR beta CDR3. TCRdb re-derived calls from the multiplex PCR reads in MiXCR, one entry per CDR3 protein. Of about 23,000 distinct CDR3 sequences listed, 27% are singletons. The sample taken for sequencing was lung tumor tissue. The receptors come from a man aged 40-55 years with non-small cell lung cancer.

V is TRBV29-1 and J is TRBJ2-7; D is ambiguous. Looked up from germline, CDR1 is SQVTM and CDR2 is ANQGSEA. Trimming took 4 bases from V and 5 from J, leaving 12 bases between them. This CDR3 has 12 amino acids. The CDR3, as DNA: TGCAGCGTTGTTGGGTCAAGCGACGAGCAGTACTTC. It specifies CSVVGSSDEQYF.

The chain uses TRBV24-1 and TRBJ2-5, with a weak D call TRBD1 (6 bases). CDR3 length: 14 amino acids. Between the trimmed V and J ends, which lost 0 bases and 5 bases, there was a span of 9 bases. The germline gives CDR1 KGHDR, CDR2 SFDVKD. This CDR3 reads CATSDLGGSETQYF. For the CDR3, the DNA is TGTGCCACCAGTGATTTGGGGGGCTCGGAGACCCAGTACTTC.

The J gene is TRBJ1-4, the V gene TRBV28; D is ambiguous. The CDR3 totals 15 residues. With 10 bases removed from V and 3 bases from J, the gap between germline ends came to 18 bases. Germline CDR1 is MDHEN and CDR2 is SYDVKM. CDR3 nucleotide sequence: TGTGCCATCATTTTATGGTCCGGGTCTAATGAAAAACTGTTTTTT. Protein product: CAIILWSGSNEKLFF.

A remark on this clonotype: This may be a read error: a much more frequent sequence differs by one nucleotide. V usage is TRBV7-2 and J usage is TRBJ1-6, with D possibly matching TRBD1 (5 bases). CDR1 and CDR2 from the germline V gene are SGHTA and FQGNSA. Trimming left V 5 bases short and J 7 bases short, with 12 bases between. There are 14 residues in the CDR3. This chain's CDR3 is CASSPGETNSPLHF. The CDR3 DNA sequence: TGTGCCAGCAGCCCGGGGGAGACCAATTCACCCCTCCACTTT. Supplemented by reference TRBV7-2 and TRBJ1-6, the full variable domain reads GAGVSQSPSNKVTEKGKDVELRCDPISGHTALYWYRQSLGQGLEFLIYFQGNSAPDKSGLPSDRFSAERTGGSVSTLTIQRTQQEDSAVYLCASSPGETNSPLHFGNGTRLTVT.

The rearrangement joins TRBV28 to TRBJ1-1, with 9 bases fitting TRBD1. CDR1 is MDHEN and CDR2 is SYDVKM in the germline V gene. J was trimmed by 8 bases and V by 5 bases; bases with no gene match: 15. The CDR3 extends over 16 amino acids. The CDR3 coding sequence is TGTGCCAGCAGTGGGGGGGGGGGACAGGGACGATGGGAAGCTTTCTTT. Its translation: CASSGGGGQGRWEAFF.

In the case of this clonotype: This clone may be a read error of a much larger clone one base away. The chain links TRBV20-1 to TRBJ2-7; 7 bases map to TRBD1. In germline, CDR1 is DFQATT, CDR2 SNEGSKA (reference sequence). The CDR3 spans 13 residues. The V gene end was trimmed by 3 bases and the J gene end by 8 bases; junction bases not matched to a gene: 10. The DNA of the CDR3 is TGCAGTGCTAGCCCCACGACAGGGTACAAGCAGTACTTC. Its protein product is CSASPTTGYKQYF.

This clonotype was counted a few times. The rearrangement uses TRBV5-8 and TRBJ2-5; D unclear. Germline V gives CDR1 SGHTS, CDR2 YDEGEE. This CDR3 has 13 residues. Trimming left V 4 bases short and J 4 bases short, with 11 bases between. In DNA form, the CDR3 reads TGTGCCAGCAGCCACAACCCAATAGAGACCCAGTACTTC. Translated: CASSHNPIETQYF.

This clonotype is classed as medium-sized. This rearrangement joins TRBV6-1 to TRBJ2-3; possible D gene TRBD2, 6 bases. Between the trimmed V and J ends, which lost 6 bases and 4 bases, there was a span of 17 bases. This CDR3 contains 15 residues. CDR1 is MNHNS and CDR2 is SASEGT in the germline V gene. The CDR3 coding sequence is TGTGCCAGCAGCGCTCAGAACAGCGGGTCAGATACGCAGTATTTT. The encoded protein is CASSAQNSGSDTQYF.

By frequency in the sample, this clonotype is medium-sized (0.01 to 0.1%). The chain employs TRBV30 and TRBJ2-7; 7 nucleotides align to TRBD2. CDR1 GTSNPN and CDR2 SVGIG come from the germline V gene (reference sequence). J gave up 6 bases and V 4 bases, and 12 bases lay outside the gene matches. The CDR3 extends over 14 amino acids. CDR3 region: CAWTGRLAVTEQYF. As DNA, the CDR3 is TGTGCCTGGACCGGGAGGCTAGCGGTTACCGAGCAGTACTTC.

The chain carries TRBV11-2 and TRBJ1-1; unclear D gene. The germline V gene has CDR1 SGHAT and CDR2 FQNNGV. V lost 3 bases to trimming and J lost 1 base, with 6 bases between them. The CDR3 has 13 amino acids. The CDR3 is CASSFSENTEAFF. CDR3 coding DNA: TGTGCCAGCAGCTTTAGTGAGAACACTGAAGCTTTCTTT.

Ten or more counts support this clonotype. J is TRBJ1-2 and V is TRBV30; TRBD1 is a possible D gene (5 bases). This CDR3 spans 15 amino acids. Trimming took 4 bases from V and 6 from J, leaving 21 bases between them. Germline CDR1 reads GTSNPN; CDR2 reads SVGIG (reference sequence). CDR3 DNA: TGTGCCTGGAATACGGGGCCCCCCCTCACGGATGGCTACACCTTC. Encoded protein: CAWNTGPPLTDGYTF.

Points on this clonotype: A junction end diverges from the germline sequence, so it may reflect a read error. The V call is TRBV25-1, the J call TRBJ1-5, with 11 bases fitting TRBD1. The germline V gene encodes CDR1 MGHDK and CDR2 SYGVNS. This CDR3 region has 14 residues. The CDR3 loop is CASSGTGGNQPQDF. CDR3 DNA sequence: TGTGCCAGCAGTGGGACAGGGGGCAATCAGCCCCAGGATTTT.

The V and J genes are TRBV10-3 and TRBJ2-1; weak D call: TRBD2 (5 bases). Germline CDR1 is ENHRY and CDR2 is SYGVKD. The V end lost 7 bases, the J end lost 7 bases, and 17 bases lay between the germline ends. The CDR3 consists of 14 residues. CDR3 sequence reads: CAINSAVPSNEQFF. In DNA, the CDR3 is TGTGCCATCAATTCAGCGGTCCCTAGTAATGAGCAGTTCTTC.

Note on this clonotype: The junction departs from the called germline gene at one end, perhaps through a read error. The chain couples TRBV7-3 to TRBJ2-1, with 13 bases identical to TRBD2. CDR1 and CDR2 (germline): SGHTA, FQGTGA. This CDR3 has 16 amino acids. The chain's CDR3 is CASSYRTSGSLNDQFF. CDR3 nucleotides: TGTGCCAGCAGCTACCGGACTAGCGGGAGTCTCAATGATCAGTTCTTC.